A few counts support the clone carrying this T cell receptor (beta chain). The antigen is unknown. These data belong to a study of cytomegalovirus exposure and HLA in healthy donors. On the study more broadly: Tens of millions of unique TCRs from HLA-typed donors made up an early data release.

PCR involved 60 Vbeta and 13 Jbeta primers. Clones were sequenced by immunoSEQ multiplex PCR, and TCRdb holds only the in-frame ones, with some missing. The sample holds 99,000 or so clones; around 72% are singletons and the top ten take about 5.8%. Findings and limits, study-wide: It is likely that the observed cluster of highly shared sequence variants was a sequencing artifact. The study flagged some 180 TCR beta chains as cytomegalovirus-associated. Productive status was seen about 87% or about 30% of the time for most TCR beta V segments in an earlier analysis.

This CDR3 has 12 residues. CDR1 is LGHNA and CDR2 is YSLEER in the germline V gene. The junction had 2 bases not matched to a gene; V was cut back by 0 bases and J by 12 bases. This sequence joins TRBV4-3 and TRBJ2-3, with 8 bases matching TRBD1. The material sequenced was PBMCs. This TCR came from a male donor in good health and CMV-seronegative. The CDR3 DNA sequence: TGCGCCAGCAGCCAAGACAGGGGGCCACAGTATTTT. It specifies CASSQDRGPQYF.